Each of the 5 T cell receptor beta chains below was sequenced from the same sample in a study of T cells after yellow fever vaccination. A single record per CDR3 protein comes from TCRdb applying MiXCR to the 5' RACE reads. The table has some 320,000 distinct CDR3 sequences, 8.5% to 9% seen once; the top ten hold roughly 18%. The source material was PBMCs, sampled on the day of the first yellow fever vaccination. All receptors come from a young man who received the YFV17D yellow fever vaccine.

At least ten counts were recorded for this clonotype. The chain uses TRBV12-3 or TRBV12-4 and TRBJ2-7, with D perhaps being TRBD1 or TRBD2 (5 bases each). This CDR3 spans 11 amino acids. Trimming left V 10 bases short and J 4 bases short, with 11 bases between. CDR3 DNA sequence: TGTGCCACCAGGGAGTTTTACGAGCAGTACGTC. Translating it yields CATREFYEQYV.

This clonotype has a handful of counts. CDR3 residues: CASTQMDSNYGYTF. The CDR3 region has the DNA TGTGCCAGCACCCAAATGGACAGTAACTATGGCTACACCTTC. The chain links TRBV7-2 to TRBJ1-2; D possibly corresponds to TRBD1 (6 bases). The V gene's germline CDR1 is SGHTA and CDR2 FQGNSA. The CDR3 has 14 residues. The V and J ends lost 7 bases and 1 base respectively, with 13 bases between them.

This clonotype was seen a few times. The rearrangement uses TRBV4-1 and TRBJ2-7, with 8 bases fitting TRBD2. Germline lookup yields CDR1 MGHRA and CDR2 YSYEKL. The CDR3 runs to 15 residues. The V gene end was trimmed by 4 bases and the J gene end by 2 bases; junction bases not matched to a gene: 7. This CDR3 is CASSPTSGLAYEQYF. The CDR3 DNA reads as TGCGCCAGCAGCCCCACTAGCGGTTTGGCCTACGAGCAGTACTTC.

In this sample, this clonotype turned up many times. This chain uses TRBV28 with TRBJ2-7; TRBD2 matches 9 bases. The V gene end was trimmed by 3 bases and the J gene end by 4 bases; junction bases not matched to a gene: 4. The V gene's germline CDR1 is MDHEN and CDR2 SYDVKM. The CDR3 contains 14 residues. DNA for the CDR3: TGTGCCAGCAGTTTTGGCGGGGGGGGGTACGAGCAGTACTTC. It specifies CASSFGGGGYEQYF.

This clonotype was seen a few times. The J gene is TRBJ2-5, the V gene TRBV19; D possibly matches TRBD1 or TRBD2 (6 bases each). V was shortened by 3 bases and J by 3 bases, with 14 bases between the two germline ends. CDR1 and CDR2 (germline): LNHDA, SQIVND (reference sequence). CDR3 length: 15 residues. The CDR3 loop reads CASSMRDRGEETQYF. For the CDR3, the DNA is TGTGCCAGTAGTATGCGGGATAGGGGGGAAGAGACCCAGTACTTC. Variable domain in full (rest from reference TRBV19 and TRBJ2-5): DGGITQSPKYLFRKEGQNVTLSCEQNLNHDAMYWYRQDPGQGLRLIYYSQIVNDFQKGDIAEGYSVSREKKESFPLTVTSAQKNPTAFYLCASSMRDRGEETQYFGPGTRLLVL.